This T cell receptor (beta chain) was sequenced for a study of T cells in Graves' hyperthyroidism and ophthalmopathy. The investigators amplified TCR beta CDR3 regions from RNA transcripts. HTBI primers were employed in a first-round RT-PCR of the TCR CDR3. Each CDR3 protein is one row after TCRdb ran MiXCR on the multiplex PCR reads. The sample carries 350,000 to 500,000 distinct CDR3 sequences, approximately 14% recorded once. This CDR3 comprises 16 residues. The J segment lost 1 base and the V segment lost 5 bases, leaving 7 bases of the junction unmatched. CDR1 is WNHNN, CDR2 SYGVQD, per germline (reference sequence).

The TCR was taken from a woman between 18 and 29 years old with Graves' hyperthyroidism. The source material was blood. The rearrangement links TRBV10-1 to TRBJ2-2; 7 positions match TRBD2. The CDR3 nucleotides read TGCGCCAGCAGTCCGGGACTAAATTTGAACACCGGGGAGCTGTTTTTT. It encodes CASSPGLNLNTGELFF.